The present TCR beta chain was sequenced within a study of cytomegalovirus exposure and HLA in healthy donors. PCR involved 60 Vbeta and 13 Jbeta primers. The repertoire was sequenced with immunoSEQ multiplex PCR; TCRdb's copy has only in-frame clones and lacks some. The data contain 150,000 or so clones, over 65% of them singletons. Germline V gene sequence: CDR1 LGHNA, CDR2 YSLEER. V was cut by 1 base and J by 0 bases, with 9 bases left in between. This CDR3 has 15 amino acids. Material: PBMCs. The rearrangement uses TRBV4-3 and TRBJ1-2, with D perhaps TRBD1 (5 bases). The receptor's source is a man aged 35 to 55 in good health and CMV-seropositive. As DNA, the CDR3 is TGCGCCAGCAGCCAAGGGGCCAGGGCTAACTATGGCTACACCTTC. It codes for CASSQGARANYGYTF.